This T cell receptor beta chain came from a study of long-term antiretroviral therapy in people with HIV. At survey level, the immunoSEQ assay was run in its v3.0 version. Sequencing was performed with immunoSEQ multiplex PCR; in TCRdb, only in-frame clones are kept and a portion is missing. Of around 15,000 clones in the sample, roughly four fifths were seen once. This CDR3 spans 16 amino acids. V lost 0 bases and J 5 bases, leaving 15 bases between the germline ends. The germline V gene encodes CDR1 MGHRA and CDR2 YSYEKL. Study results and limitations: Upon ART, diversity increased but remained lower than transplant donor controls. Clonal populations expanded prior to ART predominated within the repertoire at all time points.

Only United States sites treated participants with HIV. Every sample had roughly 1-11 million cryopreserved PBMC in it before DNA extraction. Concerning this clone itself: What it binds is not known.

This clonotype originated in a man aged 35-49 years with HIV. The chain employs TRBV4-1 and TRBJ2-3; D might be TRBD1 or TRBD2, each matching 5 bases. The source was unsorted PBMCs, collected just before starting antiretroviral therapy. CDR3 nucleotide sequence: TGCGCCAGCAGCCAAGATCGAGGGGCGCCCCTAGATACGCAGTATTTT. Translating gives CASSQDRGAPLDTQYF.